The present T cell receptor (beta chain) was sequenced within a study of cytomegalovirus exposure and HLA in healthy donors. Notes on this clone: Its specificity is not known.

This CDR3 spans 14 amino acids. The V gene end was trimmed by 5 bases and the J gene end by 8 bases; junction bases not matched to a gene: 10. Germline lookup yields CDR1 SGHAT and CDR2 FQNNGV. With 60 Vbeta and 13 Jbeta primers, the PCR was carried out. Sequencing was performed with immunoSEQ multiplex PCR; in TCRdb, only in-frame clones are kept and a portion is missing. The sample carries approximately 110,000 clones, around 76% recorded once. General study findings and limits: Using the classifier, cytomegalovirus status was reportedly diagnosed with high specificity and sensitivity.

The chain carries TRBV11-2 and TRBJ1-2, with 8 bases fitting TRBD1. The clonotype originates from a man aged 35-49 years in good health and CMV-seropositive. Input material: PBMCs. This CDR3 reads CASSPRDRGRGYTF. CDR3 sequence (DNA): TGTGCCAGCAGCCCCCGAGACAGGGGAAGGGGCTACACCTTC.